This T cell receptor beta chain appears in the sequencing data of a study of early T cells in non-severe SARS-CoV-2 infection. Study summary: Sequencing was performed on bulk RNA from unsorted whole blood, leaving chains unpaired. Whole-study findings and limits: Lookups in VDJdb leaned toward anti-spike CD8 responses and missed private and CD4 specificities.

In the case of this clonotype: Its cognate antigen is unknown.

Separate cDNA molecules each had unique molecular identifiers attached to them. TCRdb called the 5' RACE reads again in MiXCR, with one record for every CDR3 protein. The sample yields some 96,000 distinct CDR3 sequences, about 10% seen once. The CDR3 covers 12 residues. V gave up 0 bases and J gave up 9 bases, with 7 bases separating them. Germline V gives CDR1 SGHRS, CDR2 YFSETQ. This clonotype was sampled from an adult who was a healthcare worker with PCR-confirmed SARS-CoV-2 infection or an uninfected control (not recorded which). The rearrangement joins TRBV5-1 to TRBJ2-1; D might be TRBD1 (5 bases). This specimen was whole blood, taken at baseline. The CDR3 loop reads CASSLEGLEQFF. The CDR3 bases are TGCGCCAGCAGCTTGGAGGGGCTTGAGCAGTTCTTC.